This TCR beta chain was identified during a study of blood T cell repertoires in COVID-19. Background on the study: COVID-19 samples collected from the United States, Italy and Spain covered acute and convalescent phases. T cells, B-cell-depleted T cells, or PBMCs supplied cDNA or gDNA.

Original processing methods: Researchers report that nucleated cell counts were estimated from reference gene primer amplification. The protocol was immunoSEQ multiplex PCR, while the TCRdb copy is restricted to in-frame clones and leaves out a portion. The D gene and trimming were derived from the DNA, and the V and J assignments and clone size from that table. Among fewer than 200,000 clones listed, 70% to 85% were seen once. This receptor was obtained from a human donor in a cohort sampled during active COVID-19. Sequences were obtained from peripheral blood.

This CDR3 reads CASSLGATGPREPQHF. CDR3 bases: TGTGCCAGCAGCTTAGGGGCCACAGGGCCCCGAGAACCCCAGCATTTT. This rearrangement joins TRBV11-2 to TRBJ1-5; TRBD1 might be the D (6 bases). V shed 1 base and J shed 10 bases, with 20 bases lying between them. This CDR3 is 16 amino acids long. Germline lookup yields CDR1 SGHAT and CDR2 FQNNGV. The variable domain in full, completed from reference TRBV11-2 and TRBJ1-5, reads EAGVAQSPRYKIIEKRQSVAFWCNPISGHATLYWYQQILGQGPKLLIQFQNNGVVDDSQLPKDRFSAERLKGVDSTLKIQPAKLEDSAVYLCASSLGATGPREPQHFGDGTRLSIL.